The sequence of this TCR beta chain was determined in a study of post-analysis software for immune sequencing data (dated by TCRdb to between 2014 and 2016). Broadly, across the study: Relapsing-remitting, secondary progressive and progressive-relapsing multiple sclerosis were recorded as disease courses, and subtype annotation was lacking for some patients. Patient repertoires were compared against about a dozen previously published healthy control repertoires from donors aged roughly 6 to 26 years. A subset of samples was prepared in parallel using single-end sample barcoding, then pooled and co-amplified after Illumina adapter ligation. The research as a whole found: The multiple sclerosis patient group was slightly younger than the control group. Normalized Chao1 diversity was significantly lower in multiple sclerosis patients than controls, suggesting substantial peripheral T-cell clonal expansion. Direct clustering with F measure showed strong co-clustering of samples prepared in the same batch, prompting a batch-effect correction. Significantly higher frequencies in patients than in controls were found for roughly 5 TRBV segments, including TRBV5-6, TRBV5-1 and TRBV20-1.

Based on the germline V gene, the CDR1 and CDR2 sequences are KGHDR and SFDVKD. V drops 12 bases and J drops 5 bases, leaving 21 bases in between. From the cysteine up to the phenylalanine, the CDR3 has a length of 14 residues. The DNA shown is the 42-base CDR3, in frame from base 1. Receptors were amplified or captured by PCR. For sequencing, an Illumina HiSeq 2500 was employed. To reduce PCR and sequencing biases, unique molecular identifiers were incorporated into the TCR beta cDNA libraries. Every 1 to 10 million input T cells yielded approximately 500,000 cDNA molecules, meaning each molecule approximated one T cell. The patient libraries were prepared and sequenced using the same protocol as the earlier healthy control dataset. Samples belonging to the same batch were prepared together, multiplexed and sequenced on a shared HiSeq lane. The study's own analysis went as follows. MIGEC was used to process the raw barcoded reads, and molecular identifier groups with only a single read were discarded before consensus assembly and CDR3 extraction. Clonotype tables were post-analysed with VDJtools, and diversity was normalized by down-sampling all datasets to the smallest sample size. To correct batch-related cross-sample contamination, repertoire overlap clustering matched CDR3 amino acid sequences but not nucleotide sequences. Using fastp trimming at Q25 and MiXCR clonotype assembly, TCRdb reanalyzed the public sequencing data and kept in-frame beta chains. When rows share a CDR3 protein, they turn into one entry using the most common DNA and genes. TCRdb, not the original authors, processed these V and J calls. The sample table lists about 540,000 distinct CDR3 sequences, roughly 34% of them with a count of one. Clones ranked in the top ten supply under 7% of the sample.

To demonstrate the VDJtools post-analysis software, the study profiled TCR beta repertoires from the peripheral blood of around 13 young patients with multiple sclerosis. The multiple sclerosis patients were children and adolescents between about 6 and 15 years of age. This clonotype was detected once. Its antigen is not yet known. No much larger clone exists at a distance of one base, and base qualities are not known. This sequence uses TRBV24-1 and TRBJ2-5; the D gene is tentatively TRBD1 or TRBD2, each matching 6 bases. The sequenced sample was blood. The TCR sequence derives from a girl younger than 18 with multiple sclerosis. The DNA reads TGTGCCGCCCAAGAACCGGGGGCTGGGGAGACCCAGTACTTC. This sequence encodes CAAQEPGAGETQYF.